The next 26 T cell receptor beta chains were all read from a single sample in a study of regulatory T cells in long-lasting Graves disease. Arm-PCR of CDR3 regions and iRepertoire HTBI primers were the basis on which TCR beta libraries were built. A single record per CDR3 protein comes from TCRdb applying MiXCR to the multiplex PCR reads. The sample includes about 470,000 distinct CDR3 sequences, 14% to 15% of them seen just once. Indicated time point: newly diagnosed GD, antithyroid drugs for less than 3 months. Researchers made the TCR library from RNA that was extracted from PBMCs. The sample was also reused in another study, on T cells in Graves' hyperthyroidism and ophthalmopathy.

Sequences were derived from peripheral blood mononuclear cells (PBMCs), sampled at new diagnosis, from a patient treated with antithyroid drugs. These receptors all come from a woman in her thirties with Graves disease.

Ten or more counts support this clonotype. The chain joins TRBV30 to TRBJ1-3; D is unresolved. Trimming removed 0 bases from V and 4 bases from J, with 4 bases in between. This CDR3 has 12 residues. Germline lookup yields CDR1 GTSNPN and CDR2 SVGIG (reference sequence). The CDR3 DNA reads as TGTGCCTGGAGTGTCTCCGGAAACACCATATATTTT. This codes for CAWSVSGNTIYF. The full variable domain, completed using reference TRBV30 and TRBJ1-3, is SQTIHQWPATLVQPVGSPLSLECTVEGTSNPNLYWYRQAAGRGLQLLFYSVGIGQISSEVPQNLSASRPQDRQFILSSKKLLLSDSGFYLCAWSVSGNTIYFGEGSWLTVV.

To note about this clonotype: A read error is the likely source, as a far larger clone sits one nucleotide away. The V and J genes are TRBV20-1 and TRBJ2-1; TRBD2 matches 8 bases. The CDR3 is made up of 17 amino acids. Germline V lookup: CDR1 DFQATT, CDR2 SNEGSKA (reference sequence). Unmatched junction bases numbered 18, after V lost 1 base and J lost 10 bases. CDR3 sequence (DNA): TGCAGTGCTAGAGCCCCCCCCAGTGCGGGAGGAATGTACGAGCAGTTCTTC. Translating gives CSARAPPSAGGMYEQFF.

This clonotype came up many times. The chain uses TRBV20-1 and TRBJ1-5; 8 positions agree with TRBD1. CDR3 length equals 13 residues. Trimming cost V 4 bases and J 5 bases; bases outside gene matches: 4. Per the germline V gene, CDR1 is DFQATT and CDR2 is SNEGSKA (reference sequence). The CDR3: CSANGGQDQPQHF. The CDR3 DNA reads TGCAGTGCTAACGGGGGACAGGATCAGCCCCAGCATTTT.

The CDR3 loop reads CATSKGLTNTGELFF. The CDR3 DNA reads TGTGCCACCAGCAAGGGGCTTACGAACACCGGGGAGCTGTTTTTT. V gene TRBV24-1 combines with J gene TRBJ2-2; D may be TRBD1 (5 bases). The germline V and J ends were trimmed by 7 bases and 0 bases, with 11 bases remaining between them. CDR1 is KGHDR and CDR2 is SFDVKD in the germline V gene. CDR3 length equals 15 residues.

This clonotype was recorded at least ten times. For the CDR3, the DNA is TGTGCCAGCTCACCTAGACAGGGGTTGGCCGAGCAGTACTTC. Its translation: CASSPRQGLAEQYF. The chain carries TRBV18 and TRBJ2-7; 8 bases agree with TRBD1. Germline trimming cut 3 bases from V and 6 bases from J; bases unmatched to any gene: 7. CDR1 is KGHSH and CDR2 is LQKENI in the germline V gene. The CDR3 is made up of 14 amino acids.

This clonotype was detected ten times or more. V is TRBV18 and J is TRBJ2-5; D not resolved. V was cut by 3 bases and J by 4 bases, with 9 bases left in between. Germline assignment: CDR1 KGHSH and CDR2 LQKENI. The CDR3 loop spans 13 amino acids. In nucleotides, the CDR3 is TGTGCCAGCTCACCGAGGTTAGGAGAGACCCAGTACTTC. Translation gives CASSPRLGETQYF.

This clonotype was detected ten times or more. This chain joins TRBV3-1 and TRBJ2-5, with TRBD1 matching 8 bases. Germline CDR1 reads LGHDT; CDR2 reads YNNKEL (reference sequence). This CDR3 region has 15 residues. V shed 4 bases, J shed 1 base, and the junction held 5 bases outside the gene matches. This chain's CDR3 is CASSLRTGTQETQYF. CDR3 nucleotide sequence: TGTGCCAGCAGCCTCCGGACAGGGACCCAAGAGACCCAGTACTTC.

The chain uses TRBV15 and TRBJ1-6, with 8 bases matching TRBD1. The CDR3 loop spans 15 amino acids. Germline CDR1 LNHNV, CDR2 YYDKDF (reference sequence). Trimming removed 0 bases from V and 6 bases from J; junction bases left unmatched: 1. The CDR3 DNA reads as TGTGCCACCAGCAGAGAAGGACAGGGTAATTCACCCCTCCACTTT. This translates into CATSREGQGNSPLHF.

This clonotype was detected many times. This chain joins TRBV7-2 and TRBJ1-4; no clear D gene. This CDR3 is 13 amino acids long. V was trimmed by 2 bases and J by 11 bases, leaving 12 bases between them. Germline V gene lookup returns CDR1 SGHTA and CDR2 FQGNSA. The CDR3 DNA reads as TGTGCCAGCAGCTTAATACTAGAAGGGAAACTGTTTTTT. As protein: CASSLILEGKLFF.

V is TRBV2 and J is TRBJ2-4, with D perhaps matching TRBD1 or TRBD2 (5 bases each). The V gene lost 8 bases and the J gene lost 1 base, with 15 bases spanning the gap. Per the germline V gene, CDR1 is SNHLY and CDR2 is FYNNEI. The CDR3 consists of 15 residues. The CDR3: CASRQGGGAKNIQYF. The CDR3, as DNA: TGTGCCAGCCGTCAGGGTGGCGGGGCCAAAAACATTCAGTACTTC.

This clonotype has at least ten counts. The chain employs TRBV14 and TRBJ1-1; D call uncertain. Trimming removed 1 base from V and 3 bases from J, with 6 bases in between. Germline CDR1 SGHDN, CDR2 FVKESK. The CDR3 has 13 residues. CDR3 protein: CASSQGRHTEAFF. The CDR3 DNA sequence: TGTGCCAGCAGCCAAGGGAGGCACACTGAAGCTTTCTTT.

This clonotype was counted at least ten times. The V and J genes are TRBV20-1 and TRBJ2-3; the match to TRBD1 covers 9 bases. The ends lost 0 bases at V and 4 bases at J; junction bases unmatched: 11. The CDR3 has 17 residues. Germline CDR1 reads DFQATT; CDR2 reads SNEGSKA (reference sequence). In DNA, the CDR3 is TGCAGTGCTAGAGACGGTAAAGGGACAGGGCTCTCAGATACGCAGTATTTT. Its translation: CSARDGKGTGLSDTQYF.

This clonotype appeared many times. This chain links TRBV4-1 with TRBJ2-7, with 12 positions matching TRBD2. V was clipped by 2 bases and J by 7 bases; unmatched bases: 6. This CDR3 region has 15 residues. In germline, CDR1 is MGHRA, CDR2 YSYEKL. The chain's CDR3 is CASSQQTSGSGEQYF. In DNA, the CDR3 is TGCGCCAGCAGCCAACAGACTAGCGGGAGTGGGGAGCAGTACTTC.

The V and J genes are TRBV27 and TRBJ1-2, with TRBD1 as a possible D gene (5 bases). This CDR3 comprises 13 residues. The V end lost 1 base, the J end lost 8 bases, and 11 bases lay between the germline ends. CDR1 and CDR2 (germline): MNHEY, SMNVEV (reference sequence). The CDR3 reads CASSLYGGGGYTF. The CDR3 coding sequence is TGTGCCAGCAGTTTATACGGGGGAGGGGGCTACACCTTC.

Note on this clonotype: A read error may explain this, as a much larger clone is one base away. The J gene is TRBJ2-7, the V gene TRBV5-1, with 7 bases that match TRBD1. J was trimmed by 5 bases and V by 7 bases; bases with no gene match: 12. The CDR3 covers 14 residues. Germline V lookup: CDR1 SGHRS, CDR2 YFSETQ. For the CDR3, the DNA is TGCGCCAGCGGCGCAAAGACAGGGTCCCACGAGCAGTACTTC. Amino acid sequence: CASGAKTGSHEQYF.

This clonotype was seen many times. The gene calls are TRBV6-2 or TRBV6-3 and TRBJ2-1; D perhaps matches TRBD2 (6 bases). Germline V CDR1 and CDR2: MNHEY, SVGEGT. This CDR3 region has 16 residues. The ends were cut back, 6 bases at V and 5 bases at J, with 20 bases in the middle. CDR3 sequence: CASRSIGGEQNNEQFF. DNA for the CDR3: TGTGCCAGCAGGTCCATCGGAGGGGAACAGAACAATGAGCAGTTCTTC.

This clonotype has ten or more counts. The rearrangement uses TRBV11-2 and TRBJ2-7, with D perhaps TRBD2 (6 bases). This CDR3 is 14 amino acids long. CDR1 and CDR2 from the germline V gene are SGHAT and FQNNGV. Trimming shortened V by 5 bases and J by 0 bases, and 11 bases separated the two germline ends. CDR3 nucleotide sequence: TGTGCCAGCAGCCGCGGGGCTTCCTCCTACGAGCAGTACTTC. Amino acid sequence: CASSRGASSYEQYF. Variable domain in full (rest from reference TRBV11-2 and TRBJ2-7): EAGVAQSPRYKIIEKRQSVAFWCNPISGHATLYWYQQILGQGPKLLIQFQNNGVVDDSQLPKDRFSAERLKGVDSTLKIQPAKLEDSAVYLCASSRGASSYEQYFGPGTRLTVT.

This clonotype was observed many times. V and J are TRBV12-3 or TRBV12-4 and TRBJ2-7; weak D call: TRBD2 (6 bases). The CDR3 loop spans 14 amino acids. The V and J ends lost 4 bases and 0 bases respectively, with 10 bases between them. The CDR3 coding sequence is TGTGCCAGCAGTTGGGGGGTGAGCTCCTACGAGCAGTACTTC. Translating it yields CASSWGVSSYEQYF.

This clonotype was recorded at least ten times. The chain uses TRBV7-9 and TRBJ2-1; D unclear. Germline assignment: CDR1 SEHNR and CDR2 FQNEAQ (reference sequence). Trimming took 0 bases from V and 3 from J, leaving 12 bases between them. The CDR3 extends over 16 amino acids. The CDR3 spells CASSLAVLPLYNEQFF. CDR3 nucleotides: TGTGCCAGCAGCTTAGCGGTCCTACCCCTCTACAATGAGCAGTTCTTC.

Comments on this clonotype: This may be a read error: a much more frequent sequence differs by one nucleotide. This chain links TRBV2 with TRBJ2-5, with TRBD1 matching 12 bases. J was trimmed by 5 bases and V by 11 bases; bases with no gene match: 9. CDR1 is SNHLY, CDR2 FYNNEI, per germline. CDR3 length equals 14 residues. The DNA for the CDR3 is TGTGCCGGCCTCCGGGACAGGGGGCTTGAGACCCAGTACTTC. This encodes CAGLRDRGLETQYF.

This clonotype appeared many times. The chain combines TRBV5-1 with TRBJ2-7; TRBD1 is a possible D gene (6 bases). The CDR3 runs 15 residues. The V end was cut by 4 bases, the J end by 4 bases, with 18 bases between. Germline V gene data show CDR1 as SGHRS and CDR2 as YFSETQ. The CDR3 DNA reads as TGCGCCAGCAGCCGGATACAGGGTGAGGCTTACGAGCAGTACTTC. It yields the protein CASSRIQGEAYEQYF. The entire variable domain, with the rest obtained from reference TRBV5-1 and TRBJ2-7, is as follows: KAGVTQTPRYLIKTRGQQVTLSCSPISGHRSVSWYQQTPGQGLQFLFEYFSETQRNKGNFPGRFSGRQFSNSRSEMNVSTLELGDSALYLCASSRIQGEAYEQYFGPGTRLTVT.

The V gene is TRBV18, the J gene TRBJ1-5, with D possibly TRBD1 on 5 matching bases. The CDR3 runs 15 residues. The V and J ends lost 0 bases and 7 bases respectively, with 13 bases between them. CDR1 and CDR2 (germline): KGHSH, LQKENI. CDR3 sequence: CASSPPGREGQPQHF. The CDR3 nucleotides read TGTGCCAGCTCACCACCCGGCAGGGAGGGACAGCCCCAGCATTTT.

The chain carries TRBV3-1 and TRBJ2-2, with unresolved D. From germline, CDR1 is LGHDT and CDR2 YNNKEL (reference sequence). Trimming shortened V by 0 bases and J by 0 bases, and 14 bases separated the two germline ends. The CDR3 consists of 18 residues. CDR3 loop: CASSQDRMATSNTGELFF. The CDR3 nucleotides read TGTGCCAGCAGCCAAGATCGTATGGCTACTTCGAACACCGGGGAGCTGTTTTTT.

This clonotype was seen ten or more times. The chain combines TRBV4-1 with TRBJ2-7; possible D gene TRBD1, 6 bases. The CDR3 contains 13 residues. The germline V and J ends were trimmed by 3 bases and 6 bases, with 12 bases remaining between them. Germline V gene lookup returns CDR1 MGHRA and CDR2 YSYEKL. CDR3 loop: CASSQPQGSEQYF. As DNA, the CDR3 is TGCGCCAGCAGCCAGCCCCAGGGGAGCGAGCAGTACTTC.

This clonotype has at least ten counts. The DNA of the CDR3 is TGTGCCAGCAGTTTGCAAGCGTACACAGATACGCAGTATTTT. Residues: CASSLQAYTDTQYF. The chain uses TRBV12-3 or TRBV12-4 and TRBJ2-3; unclear D gene. This CDR3 comprises 14 residues. V shed 3 bases and J shed 2 bases, with 9 bases lying between them.

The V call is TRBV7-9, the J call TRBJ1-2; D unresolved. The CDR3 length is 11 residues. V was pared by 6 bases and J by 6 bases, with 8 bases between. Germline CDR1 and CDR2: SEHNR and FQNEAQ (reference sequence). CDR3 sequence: CASSTMDGYTF. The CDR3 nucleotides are TGTGCCAGCAGTACGATGGATGGCTACACCTTC.